The sequence of this TCR beta chain was determined in a study of OX40 agonist ivuxolimab in advanced cancers. The overall study: Intravenous ivuxolimab at 0.01 to 10 mg/kg was given to patients every 2 weeks. A mean age of around 63 years, range roughly 20 to 85, was recorded, and about 83% were male.

The table came from immunoSEQ multiplex PCR; TCRdb's copy has only in-frame clones and leaves some out. The sample has 45,000 to 55,000 clones; roughly 79% are singletons. This clone came up a few times. The V gene lost 1 base and the J gene lost 4 bases, with 13 bases spanning the gap. Germline CDR1 SEHNR, CDR2 FQNEAQ (reference sequence). This CDR3 spans 15 amino acids. The specimen was CD4+ or CD8+ T cells sorted from blood, collected in a trial of the OX40 agonist ivuxolimab. V is TRBV7-9 and J is TRBJ2-5; either TRBD1 or TRBD2 may fit D (5 bases each). The origin of this receptor is an adult with an advanced solid tumor such as melanoma, head and neck, liver or kidney cancer. CDR3 sequence reads: CASSLVAGTGETQYF. DNA of the CDR3: TGTGCCAGCAGCTTAGTAGCAGGGACGGGAGAGACCCAGTACTTC.